This is a list of T cell receptor beta chains from one sample in a study of T cells after yellow fever vaccination. TCRdb re-analysed the 5' RACE reads in MiXCR, keeping a single row per CDR3 protein. The sample records tens of thousands of distinct CDR3 sequences, less than 5.5% being singletons. The sequences come from PBMCs, either bulk or a sorted T-cell subset (CD4+, CD8+, memory, or dextramer-sorted; not recorded which), collected more than 35 days after the first yellow fever vaccination. The receptors come from a man aged 18 to 30 who received the YFV17D yellow fever vaccine. The CDR3 runs from the conserved cysteine through the conserved F or W. Not all rows give a size; the values are once, few, many and, for expanded clones, a class.

clone_size | j_call | v_call | cdr3_aa
many | TRBJ2-3 | TRBV4-3 | CASSQDIGDTQYF
many | TRBJ2-5 | TRBV20-1 | CSASRAQETQYF
many | TRBJ2-5 | TRBV4-3 | CASSQYRQGLGETQYF
many | TRBJ2-1 | TRBV10-3 | CAISDQGAVGGSYNEQFF
many | TRBJ2-2 | TRBV7-2 | CASTQAGGTGELFF
many | TRBJ1-2 | TRBV20-1 | CSAEGQGYGYTF
many | TRBJ2-5 | TRBV10-3 | CAISESGQGTLETQYF
many | TRBJ2-1 | TRBV7-2 | CASSLNPTSGGYNEQFF
many | TRBJ2-7 | TRBV5-1 | CASSPGTESSYEQYF
many | TRBJ2-5 | TRBV18 | CASSPGGGETQYF
many | TRBJ1-1 | TRBV12-5 | CASVSGRGGDTEAFF
many | TRBJ2-7 | TRBV20-1 | CSVGSQSYEQYF
medium-sized | TRBJ2-2 | TRBV5-1 | CASSPSGTNTGELFF
medium-sized | TRBJ2-5 | TRBV19 | CASSGASGKETQYF
many | TRBJ2-2 | TRBV18 | CASSPPPPGELFF
many | TRBJ2-1 | TRBV7-2 | CASSLGGGWLNEQFF
many | TRBJ2-7 | TRBV7-9 | CASSLGRGTYEQYF
many | TRBJ1-4 | TRBV5-4 | CASSSRAGLEANEKLFF
many | TRBJ1-1 | TRBV18 | CASSPMTVEAFF
many | TRBJ2-1 | TRBV3-1 | CASSLAGTLGDNEQFF
many | TRBJ2-3 | TRBV15 | CATSRDQDTQYF
many | TRBJ1-1 | TRBV20-1 | CSVPYEQNTEAFF
many | TRBJ1-5 | TRBV6-6 | CASSRQHNQPQHF
many | TRBJ1-5 | TRBV6-2/TRBV6-3 | CASSSTNGNQPQHF
many | TRBJ2-5 | TRBV20-1 | CSARVLATETQYF
many | TRBJ2-1 | TRBV4-3 | CASSQGTSSYNEQFF
NA | TRBJ2-4 | TRBV7-2 | CASSFSSGGGKNIQYF
many | TRBJ1-6 | TRBV3-1 | CASSQGKAPLHF
once | TRBJ1-4 | TRBV3-1 | CATTQDSQDTEKLFF
many | TRBJ1-4 | TRBV5-6 | CASSFSPQPGLNEKLFF
many | TRBJ2-7 | TRBV7-3 | CASSLMGGTYEQYF
many | TRBJ2-3 | TRBV5-1 | CASSLVGGSVSDTQYF
NA | TRBJ2-3 | TRBV7-2 | CASSLTGLAEGGTQYF
many | TRBJ2-3 | TRBV7-2 | CASSWKRGGISDTQYF
many | TRBJ2-5 | TRBV6-5 | CASSYSETQYF
many | TRBJ2-1 | TRBV20-1 | CSARDPGLAEQFF
many | TRBJ1-6 | TRBV4-2 | CASSQVRGDSPLHF
few | TRBJ2-3 | TRBV7-3 | CASAPSEGGFLAGDTDTQYF
many | TRBJ2-3 | TRBV24-1 | CATSGWTGPPDTQYF
many | TRBJ1-1 | TRBV5-1 | CASSQSDRGYGEAFF
many | TRBJ2-1 | TRBV6-2/TRBV6-3 | CASSYPHNEQFF
many | TRBJ1-5 | TRBV2 | CASTLGANNQPQHF
many | TRBJ1-4 | TRBV7-2 | CASSSLYDEKLFF
many | TRBJ2-1 | TRBV12-3/TRBV12-4 | CAPTVGLGGWQFF
many | TRBJ1-1 | TRBV7-2 | CASSLGSGQMNTEAFF
many | TRBJ2-5 | TRBV18 | CASSRQGGVETQYF
NA | TRBJ2-7 | TRBV5-4 | CASSFRGNPYEQYF
many | TRBJ1-2 | TRBV7-9 | CASSSRRDPANYGYTF
many | TRBJ2-5 | TRBV20-1 | CSAAGLAGGRNKAQYF
many | TRBJ2-3 | TRBV9 | CASSVELDTQYF
many | TRBJ2-1 | TRBV9 | CASSVAGLAGNNEQFF
NA | TRBJ2-1 | TRBV2 | CASSARTSGGGANEQFF
many | TRBJ2-6 | TRBV6-1 | CASSPRSSGANVLTF
many | TRBJ2-5 | TRBV11-2 | CASSAQVRETQYF
many | TRBJ2-3 | TRBV20-1 | CSALTRTDTQYF
many | TRBJ1-2 | TRBV7-2 | CASSFVTDYGYTF
many | TRBJ1-6 | TRBV5-4 | CASSPGGGQSPLHF
many | TRBJ2-6 | TRBV5-4 | CASSLHSGANVLTF
many | TRBJ2-3 | TRBV15 | CATSPSPLYVAGDTQYF
NA | TRBJ1-2 | TRBV7-2 | CASSRGPGYTF